This T cell receptor beta chain was documented in a study of T-cell reconstitution after alpha-beta-depleted transplantation in children. Unique molecular identifiers were incorporated into the prepared TCRbeta library. TCRdb re-called the PCR reads with MiXCR, one entry per CDR3 protein. Of about 640,000 distinct CDR3 sequences listed, roughly 15% are singletons. The CDR3 loop spans 18 amino acids. Trimming pared 1 base from V and 2 bases from J, leaving 23 bases between. Germline CDR1 is DFQATT and CDR2 is SNEGSKA (reference sequence). The sequence was obtained from a human donor who donated a stem cell graft to a child with acute myeloid leukemia. The genes are TRBV20-1 and TRBJ1-1; maybe TRBD1 (5 bases). Sample: PBMCs from the stem cell graft donor, taken from the stem cell graft. CDR3: CSARVPAGQSSINTEAFF. The CDR3 DNA reads TGCAGTGCTAGAGTTCCCGCGGGGCAGTCCTCTATCAACACTGAAGCTTTCTTT.